One sample yielded the 10 T cell receptor beta chains listed below, sequenced in a study of T cell changes during pregnancy in multiple sclerosis. TCRdb's table, derived via immunoSEQ multiplex PCR, lists solely in-frame clones and lacks some. The data contain about 50,000 clones, about 90% of them singletons. The specimen was CD8+ T cells from peripheral blood mononuclear cells, collected after pregnancy. These receptor sequences come from a female donor with multiple sclerosis, enrolled in a pregnancy study.

The CDR3 DNA follows: TGTGCCAGCAGTCCGGGGACAGTAAACGTGCTGAGAAACACCATATATTTT. It specifies CASSPGTVNVLRNTIYF. The rearrangement links TRBV27 to TRBJ1-3; 7 nucleotides agree with TRBD1. With V trimmed by 5 bases and J by 5 bases, 15 bases remained unmatched. The germline V gene has CDR1 MNHEY and CDR2 SMNVEV (reference sequence). CDR3 length equals 17 residues.

CDR3 bases: TGTGCCAGCAGCGTAGTTGAGGGGGCCGGGGAGACCCAGTACTTC. It yields the protein CASSVVEGAGETQYF. The genes are TRBV9 and TRBJ2-5; TRBD1 aligns across 7 bases. V trimming: 0 bases; J trimming: 5 bases; junction bases outside the gene matches: 7. The CDR3 is 15 residues long. Germline assignment: CDR1 SGDLS and CDR2 YYNGEE.

In nucleotides, the CDR3 is TGCGCCAGCAGCTTGCTTCCGGGGGGTTCCTACGAGCAGTACTTC. Amino acids: CASSLLPGGSYEQYF. The rearrangement links TRBV5-1 to TRBJ2-7, with 7 bases fitting TRBD2. In germline, CDR1 is SGHRS, CDR2 YFSETQ. V shed 1 base and J 1 base; nucleotides not matched to a gene: 5. The CDR3 has 15 amino acids.

The CDR3, as DNA: TGTGCCAGCAGTGAGACCCCGGACAGGGTAAATGAGCAGTTCTTC. Protein product: CASSETPDRVNEQFF. The rearrangement uses TRBV6-1 and TRBJ2-1; 8 positions agree with TRBD1. After removal of 3 bases from V and 7 bases from J, the junction contained 8 bases not matched to a gene. The CDR3 extends over 15 amino acids. CDR1 is MNHNS, CDR2 SASEGT, per germline.

V usage is TRBV11-2 and J usage is TRBJ1-2; D unclear. The length of the CDR3 is 12 residues. V was trimmed by 5 bases and J by 4 bases, leaving 8 bases between them. Germline loops: CDR1 SGHAT, CDR2 FQNNGV. Written as DNA, the CDR3 is TGTGCCAGCAGCCCAACGGGCTATGGCTACACCTTC. Residues: CASSPTGYGYTF.

Comment on this clone: Mismatch with germline at one junction end may stem from a read error. The V gene is TRBV27, the J gene TRBJ2-7; no reliable D call. This CDR3 is built from 11 residues. CDR1 MNHEY and CDR2 SMNVEV come from the germline V gene (reference sequence). The CDR3: CASSVSGEQYF. In DNA form, the CDR3 reads TGTGCCAGCAGTGTATCCGGCGAGCAGTACTTC.

The CDR3 DNA is TGCAGCGTTGCGATGGGGGCGCTGGAAATGGGCTCCTACGAGCAGTACTTC. Translated: CSVAMGALEMGSYEQYF. This rearrangement joins TRBV29-1 to TRBJ2-7, with D possibly TRBD1 on 6 matching bases. This CDR3 is 17 amino acids long. V was trimmed by 4 bases and J by 0 bases, leaving 22 bases between them. From germline, CDR1 is SQVTM and CDR2 ANQGSEA.

V and J are TRBV2 and TRBJ2-7, with 7 nucleotides matching TRBD1. The CDR3 length is 13 residues. Germline V CDR1 and CDR2: SNHLY, FYNNEI. J gave up 1 base and V 5 bases, and 2 bases lay outside the gene matches. The CDR3 sequence is CASSRDSSYEQYF. DNA of the CDR3: TGTGCCAGCAGTCGGGACAGTTCCTACGAGCAGTACTTC. Full variable domain (rest looked up from reference TRBV2 and TRBJ2-7): EPEVTQTPSHQVTQMGQEVILRCVPISNHLYFYWYRQILGQKVEFLVSFYNNEISEKSEIFDDQFSVERPDGSNFTLKIRSTKLEDSAMYFCASSRDSSYEQYFGPGTRLTVT.

The chain has TRBV7-6 and TRBJ2-2; possibly TRBD2 for D (5 bases). V was shortened by 1 base and J by 7 bases, with 10 bases between the two germline ends. CDR1 and CDR2 (germline): SGHVS, FNYEAQ. This CDR3 is 14 amino acids long. The CDR3, as DNA: TGTGCCAGCAGCTTAGTACTAGAGGGCGGGGAGCTGTTTTTT. Its protein product is CASSLVLEGGELFF.

The rearrangement joins TRBV6-4 to TRBJ2-3, with 9 bases aligning to TRBD2. The CDR3 is made up of 16 amino acids. CDR1 is MRHNA and CDR2 is SNTAGT in the germline V gene. J gave up 7 bases and V 3 bases, and 11 bases lay outside the gene matches. For the CDR3, the DNA is TGTGCCAGCAGTGAAAGAGCGGGGGGTATCTTAAATACGCAGTATTTT. This codes for CASSERAGGILNTQYF.